This T cell receptor beta chain was observed in a study of CXCR3-negative and CXCR3-positive naive CD8 T cells. Findings of the study overall: More hydrophobic TRB CDR3s occurred in CXCR3-positive than in CXCR3-negative naive cells.

The CDR3 consists of 14 residues. CDR1 is SGDLS and CDR2 is YYNGEE in the germline V gene. For this clonotype: Its target is unknown.

The study made its TRB cDNA libraries by 5' RACE, adding UMI labels. TCRdb reprocessed the 5' RACE reads and reports one entry per CDR3 protein, with no DNA. The table counts some 120,000 distinct CDR3 sequences; around 0.35% lies in the top ten. V gene TRBV9 combines with J gene TRBJ2-1; TCRdb names TRBD2, which stays unverified in the absence of DNA. Sequencing was performed on naive CXCR3+ CD8+ T cells from blood. Stated subset: CD45RO-CCR7+CD27+CD95- naive CD8+ T cells expressing CXCR3 (TNR3+). The receptor was isolated from a human donor in good health. Some clones in this sample may be carry-over from other donors' samples. Here the CDR3 reads CASSVGGTSNEQFF.